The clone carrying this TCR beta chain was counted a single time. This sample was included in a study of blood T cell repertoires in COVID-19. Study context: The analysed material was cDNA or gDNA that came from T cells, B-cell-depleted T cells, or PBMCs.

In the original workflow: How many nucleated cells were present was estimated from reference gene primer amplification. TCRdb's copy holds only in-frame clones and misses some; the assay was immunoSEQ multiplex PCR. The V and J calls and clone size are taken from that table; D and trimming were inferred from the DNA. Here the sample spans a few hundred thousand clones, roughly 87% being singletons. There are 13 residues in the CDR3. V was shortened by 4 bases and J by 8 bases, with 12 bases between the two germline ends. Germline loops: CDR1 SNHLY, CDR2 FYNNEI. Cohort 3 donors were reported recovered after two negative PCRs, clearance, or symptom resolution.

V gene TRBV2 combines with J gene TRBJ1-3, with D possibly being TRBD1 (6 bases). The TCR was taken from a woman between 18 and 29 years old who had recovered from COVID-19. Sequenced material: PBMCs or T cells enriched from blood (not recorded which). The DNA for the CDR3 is TGTGCCAGCAGTGTGGAACAGGGATACACCATATATTTT. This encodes CASSVEQGYTIYF.